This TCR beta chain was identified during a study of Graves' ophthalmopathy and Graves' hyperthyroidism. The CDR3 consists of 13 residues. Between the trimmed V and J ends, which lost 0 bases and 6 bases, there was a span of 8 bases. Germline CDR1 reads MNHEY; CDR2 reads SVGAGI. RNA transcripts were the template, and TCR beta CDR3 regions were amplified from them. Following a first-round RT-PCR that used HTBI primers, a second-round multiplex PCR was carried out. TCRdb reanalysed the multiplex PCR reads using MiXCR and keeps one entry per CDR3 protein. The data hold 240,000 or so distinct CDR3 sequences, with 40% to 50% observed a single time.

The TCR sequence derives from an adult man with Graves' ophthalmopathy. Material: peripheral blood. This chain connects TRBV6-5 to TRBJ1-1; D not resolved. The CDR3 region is CASSYSTAAEAFF. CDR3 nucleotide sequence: TGTGCCAGCAGTTACTCTACCGCAGCTGAAGCTTTCTTT.